This entry concerns a single T cell receptor (beta chain). What it binds is unknown. The data belong to a study of Tregs in tolerant kidney transplant recipients. Study details: Sorting of CD4+CD25+CD127- cells followed 3-day belatacept mixed lymphocyte reactions, sometimes with roughly five-day graft donor restimulation.

The CDR3 consists of 15 residues. Per the germline V gene, CDR1 is SGHAT and CDR2 is FQNNGV. Trimming removed 5 bases at V and 6 bases at J, with 19 bases between. Profiled with immunoSEQ multiplex PCR; TCRdb holds only in-frame clones, not every one. There are roughly 20,000 clones in the sample; just over 65% occur only once, and about 3.5% lies in the top ten. The rearrangement uses TRBV11-2 and TRBJ1-1; D is possibly TRBD1 (5 bases). Sequenced material: Tregs from blood cultured with allogeneic cells. The receptor's source is a human donor in good health. Here the CDR3 reads CASSAYSPGVPEAFF. CDR3 DNA sequence: TGTGCCAGCAGCGCTTATTCCCCGGGGGTCCCTGAAGCTTTCTTT.